This T cell receptor (beta chain) was retrieved from a study of chemoradiotherapy in HPV16-positive cancers. Repeated repertoire sampling spanned the course of chemoradiotherapy. Comment on this clone: Its antigen is currently unknown.

Study results and caveats: Only two HPV16-positive patients supplied the functional HPV-specificity definition. In HPV16-positive patients, HPV-responsive T-cell expansion tracked better recurrence-free survival.

There are 13 residues in the CDR3. V was clipped by 2 bases and J by 0 bases, with 8 bases between them. Germline V gene sequence: CDR1 GTSNPN, CDR2 SVGIG (reference sequence). The assay was immunoSEQ multiplex PCR, and TCRdb's table has in-frame clones only and misses some. The sample carries 50,000 to 55,000 clones, 90% recorded once. The receptor's source is a human donor with HPV-associated anogenital cancer. The sample in question was blood, obtained from a patient who underwent chemoradiotherapy. The V call is TRBV30, the J call TRBJ2-7; TRBD1 might be the D (6 bases). The CDR3 nucleotides read TGTGCCTGGAGTACGGACAGCTCCTACGAGCAGTACTTC. It codes for CAWSTDSSYEQYF.